This T cell receptor beta chain stems from a study of cytomegalovirus exposure and HLA in healthy donors. Study-wide background: Just over 80% of 300 to 450 genotyped donors fell in the Caucasian-associated ancestry cluster.

General observations from the study: Roughly uniform sequencing depth across donors was assumed, possibly incorrectly. Excluded: some indistinguishable V segments such as TRBV6-2 and TRBV6-3.

Turning to this clone: The antigen is not known.

The ends lost 0 bases at V and 9 bases at J; junction bases unmatched: 11. CDR1 is MGHRA and CDR2 is YSYEKL in the germline V gene. The CDR3 is 17 residues long. The PCR was carried out with 60 Vbeta primers and 13 Jbeta primers. Only in-frame clones appear in the TCRdb table, and some are missing; sequencing was by immunoSEQ multiplex PCR. The repertoire includes under 200,000 clones, under 80% of them detected once, and about 3.2% sits in the top ten. The rearrangement uses TRBV4-1 and TRBJ2-1; 10 bases map to TRBD2. The source of this sequence is a man aged 35-49 years in good health and CMV-seronegative. The source material was PBMCs. The CDR3 is CASSQEQRLAGETEQFF. The CDR3 coding sequence is TGCGCCAGCAGCCAAGAGCAAAGGCTAGCGGGAGAGACTGAGCAGTTCTTC.